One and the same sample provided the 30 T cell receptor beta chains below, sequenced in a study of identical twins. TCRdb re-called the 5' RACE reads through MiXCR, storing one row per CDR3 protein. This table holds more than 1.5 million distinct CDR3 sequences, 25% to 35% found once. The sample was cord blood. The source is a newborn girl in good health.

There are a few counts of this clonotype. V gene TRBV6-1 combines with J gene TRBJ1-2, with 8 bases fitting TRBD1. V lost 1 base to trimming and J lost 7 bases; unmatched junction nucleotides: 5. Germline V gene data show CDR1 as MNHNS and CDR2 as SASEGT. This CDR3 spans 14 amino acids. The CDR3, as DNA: TGTGCCAGCAGTGAAGTACAGGGGGTGGTTGGCTACACCTTC. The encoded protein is CASSEVQGVVGYTF.

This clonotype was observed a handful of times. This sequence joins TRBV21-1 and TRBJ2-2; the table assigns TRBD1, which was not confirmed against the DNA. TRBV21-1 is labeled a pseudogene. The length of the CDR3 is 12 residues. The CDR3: CAGTRNTGELFF. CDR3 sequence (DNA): TGTGCAGGGACCCGTAACACCGGGGAGCTGTTTTTT.

In DNA form, the CDR3 reads TGTGCCTGGAGGGGACAGGGGGAACAGCCCCAGCATTTT. This codes for CAWRGQGEQPQHF. The chain couples TRBV30 to TRBJ1-5; TRBD1 matches 11 bases. The J segment lost 7 bases and the V segment lost 3 bases, leaving 2 bases of the junction unmatched. Germline V gene data show CDR1 as GTSNPN and CDR2 as SVGIG (reference sequence). The CDR3 sequence is 13 residues long. Complete variable domain (other parts from reference TRBV30 and TRBJ1-5): SQTIHQWPATLVQPVGSPLSLECTVEGTSNPNLYWYRQAAGRGLQLLFYSVGIGQISSEVPQNLSASRPQDRQFILSSKKLLLSDSGFYLCAWRGQGEQPQHFGDGTRLSIL.

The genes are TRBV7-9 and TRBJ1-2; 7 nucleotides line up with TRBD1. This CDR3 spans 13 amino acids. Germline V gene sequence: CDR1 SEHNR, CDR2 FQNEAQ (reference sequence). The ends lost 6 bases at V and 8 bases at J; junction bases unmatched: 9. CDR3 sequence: CASSGQARRGYTF. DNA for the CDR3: TGTGCCAGCAGTGGACAGGCAAGACGCGGCTACACCTTC.

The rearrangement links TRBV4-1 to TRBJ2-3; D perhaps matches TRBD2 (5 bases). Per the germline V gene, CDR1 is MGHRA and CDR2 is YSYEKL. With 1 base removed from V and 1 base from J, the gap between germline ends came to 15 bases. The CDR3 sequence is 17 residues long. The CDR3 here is CASSQAYSRARTDTQYF. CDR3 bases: TGCGCCAGCAGCCAAGCATATTCGCGGGCGCGCACAGATACGCAGTATTTT.

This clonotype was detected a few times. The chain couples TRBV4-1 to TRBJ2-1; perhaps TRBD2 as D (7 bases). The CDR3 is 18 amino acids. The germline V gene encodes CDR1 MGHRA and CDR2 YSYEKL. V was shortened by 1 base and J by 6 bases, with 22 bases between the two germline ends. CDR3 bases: TGCGCCAGCAGCCAAGGACCAAAGCGGCGGGGGCCCTCCAATGAGCAGTTCTTC. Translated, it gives CASSQGPKRRGPSNEQFF.

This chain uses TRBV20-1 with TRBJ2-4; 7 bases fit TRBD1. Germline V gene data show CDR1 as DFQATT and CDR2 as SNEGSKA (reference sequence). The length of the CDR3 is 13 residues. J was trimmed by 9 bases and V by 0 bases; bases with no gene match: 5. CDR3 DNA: TGCAGTGCTAGAGAGACAGGGTTCGGCATTCAGTACTTC. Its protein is CSARETGFGIQYF.

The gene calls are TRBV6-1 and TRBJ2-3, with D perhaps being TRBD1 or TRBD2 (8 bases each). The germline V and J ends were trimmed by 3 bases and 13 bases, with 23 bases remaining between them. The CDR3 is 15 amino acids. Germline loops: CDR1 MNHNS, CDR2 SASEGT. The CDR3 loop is CASSDSGTGGRTEYF. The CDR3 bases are TGTGCCAGCAGTGATTCCGGGACAGGCGGGAGGACGGAGTATTTT.

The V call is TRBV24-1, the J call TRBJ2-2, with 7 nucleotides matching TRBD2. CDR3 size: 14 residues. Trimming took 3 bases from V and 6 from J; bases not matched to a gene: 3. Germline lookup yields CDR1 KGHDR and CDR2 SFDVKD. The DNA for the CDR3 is TGTGCCACCAGTGATCCCCGGGGGGCCGGGGAGCTGTTTTTT. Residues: CATSDPRGAGELFF.

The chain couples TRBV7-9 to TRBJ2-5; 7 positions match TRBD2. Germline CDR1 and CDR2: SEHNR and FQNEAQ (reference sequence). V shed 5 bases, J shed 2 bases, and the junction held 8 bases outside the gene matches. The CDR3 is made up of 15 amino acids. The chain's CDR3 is CASSLGGDFQETQYF. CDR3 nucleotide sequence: TGTGCCAGCAGCCTGGGGGGGGACTTTCAAGAGACCCAGTACTTC. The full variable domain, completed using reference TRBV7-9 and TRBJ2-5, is DTGVSQNPRHKITKRGQNVTFRCDPISEHNRLYWYRQTLGQGPEFLTYFQNEAQLEKSRLLSDRFSAERPKGSFSTLEIQRTEQGDSAMYLCASSLGGDFQETQYFGPGTRLLVL.

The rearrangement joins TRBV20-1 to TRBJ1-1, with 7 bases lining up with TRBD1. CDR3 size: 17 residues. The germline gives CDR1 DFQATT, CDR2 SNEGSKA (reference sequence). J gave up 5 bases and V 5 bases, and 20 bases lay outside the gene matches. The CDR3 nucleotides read TGCAGTGCTTATTTACGGACAGGCCGGCCCATGTTGACTGAAGCTTTCTTT. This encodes CSAYLRTGRPMLTEAFF.

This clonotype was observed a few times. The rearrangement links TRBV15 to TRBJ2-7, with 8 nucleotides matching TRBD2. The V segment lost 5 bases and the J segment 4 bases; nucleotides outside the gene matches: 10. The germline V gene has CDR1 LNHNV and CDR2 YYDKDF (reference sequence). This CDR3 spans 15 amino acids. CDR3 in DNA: TGTGCCACCAGCTCAACCACGACTAGCGCTTACGAGCAGTACTTC. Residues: CATSSTTTSAYEQYF. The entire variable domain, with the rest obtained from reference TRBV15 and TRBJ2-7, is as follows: DAMVIQNPRYQVTQFGKPVTLSCSQTLNHNVMYWYQQKSSQAPKLLFHYYDKDFNNEADTPDNFQSRRPNTSFCFLDIRSPGLGDTAMYLCATSSTTTSAYEQYFGPGTRLTVT.

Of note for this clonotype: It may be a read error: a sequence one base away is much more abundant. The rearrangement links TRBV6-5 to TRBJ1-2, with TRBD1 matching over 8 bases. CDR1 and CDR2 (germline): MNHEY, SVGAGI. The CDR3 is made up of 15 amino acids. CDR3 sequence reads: CTSSYSTGDRYGYTF. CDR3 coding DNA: TGTACCAGCAGTTACTCGACAGGGGACCGCTATGGCTACACCTTC.

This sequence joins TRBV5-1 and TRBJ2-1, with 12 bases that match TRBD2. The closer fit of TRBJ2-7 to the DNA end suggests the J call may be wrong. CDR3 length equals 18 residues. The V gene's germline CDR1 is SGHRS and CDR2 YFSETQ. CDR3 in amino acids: CASSSGETSGGSYNEQYF. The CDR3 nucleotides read TGCGCCAGCAGCTCGGGGGAGACTAGCGGGGGCTCCTACAATGAGCAGTACTTC.

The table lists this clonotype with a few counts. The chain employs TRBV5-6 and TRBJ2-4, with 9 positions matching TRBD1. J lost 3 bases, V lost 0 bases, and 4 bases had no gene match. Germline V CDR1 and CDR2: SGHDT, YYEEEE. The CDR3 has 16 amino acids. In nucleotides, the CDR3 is TGTGCCAGCAGCTTGGTCGGGGGACAGGGCAAAAACATTCAGTACTTC. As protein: CASSLVGGQGKNIQYF.

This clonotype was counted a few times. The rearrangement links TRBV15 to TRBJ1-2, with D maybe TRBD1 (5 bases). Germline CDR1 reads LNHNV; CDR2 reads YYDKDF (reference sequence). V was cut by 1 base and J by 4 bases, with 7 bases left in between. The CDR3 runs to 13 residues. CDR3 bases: TGTGCCACCAGCAGAGGCGGGACCTATGGCTACACCTTC. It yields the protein CATSRGGTYGYTF.

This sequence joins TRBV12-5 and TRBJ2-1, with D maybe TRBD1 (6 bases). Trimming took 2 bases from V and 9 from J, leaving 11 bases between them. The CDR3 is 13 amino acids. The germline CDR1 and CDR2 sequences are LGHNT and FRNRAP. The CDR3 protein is CASGLITGTEQFF. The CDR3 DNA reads TGTGCTAGTGGTTTGATAACAGGGACTGAGCAGTTCTTC.

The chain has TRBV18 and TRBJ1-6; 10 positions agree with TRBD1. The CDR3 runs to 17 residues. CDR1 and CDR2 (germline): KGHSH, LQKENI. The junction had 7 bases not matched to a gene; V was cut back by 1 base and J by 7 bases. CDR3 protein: CASSPQKMDRGNSPLHF. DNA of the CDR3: TGTGCCAGCTCACCACAAAAGATGGACAGGGGGAATTCACCCCTCCACTTT.

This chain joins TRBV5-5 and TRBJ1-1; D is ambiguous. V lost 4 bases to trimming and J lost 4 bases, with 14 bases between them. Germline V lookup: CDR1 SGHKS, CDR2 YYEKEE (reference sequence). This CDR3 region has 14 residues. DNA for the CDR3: TGTGCCAGCAGCGGGGTATCGGTGGGCACTGAAGCTTTCTTT. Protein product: CASSGVSVGTEAFF.

This CDR3 is CASRDSSSYNEQYF. The CDR3 region has the DNA TGTGCCAGCAGGGACTCGAGCTCCTACAATGAGCAGTACTTC. The chain joins TRBV6-6 to TRBJ2-1; weak D call: TRBD2 (5 bases). TRBJ2-7 explains the end of the DNA better; the J call may be wrong. This CDR3 region has 14 residues. CDR1 is MNHNY and CDR2 is SVGAGI in the germline V gene (reference sequence).

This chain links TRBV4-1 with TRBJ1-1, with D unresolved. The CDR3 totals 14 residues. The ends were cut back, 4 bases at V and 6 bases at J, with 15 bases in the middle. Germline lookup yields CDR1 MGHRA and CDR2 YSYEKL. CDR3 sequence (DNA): TGCGCCAGCAGCCGACCTAGCATGGGCGCTGAAGCTTTCTTT. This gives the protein CASSRPSMGAEAFF.

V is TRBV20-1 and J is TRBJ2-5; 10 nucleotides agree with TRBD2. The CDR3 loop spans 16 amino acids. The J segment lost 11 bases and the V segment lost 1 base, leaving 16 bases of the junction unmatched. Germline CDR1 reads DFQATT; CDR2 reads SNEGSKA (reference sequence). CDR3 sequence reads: CSARAPLGLAVDEQYF. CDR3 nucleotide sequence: TGCAGTGCTAGAGCCCCCCTCGGACTAGCGGTGGATGAGCAGTACTTC.

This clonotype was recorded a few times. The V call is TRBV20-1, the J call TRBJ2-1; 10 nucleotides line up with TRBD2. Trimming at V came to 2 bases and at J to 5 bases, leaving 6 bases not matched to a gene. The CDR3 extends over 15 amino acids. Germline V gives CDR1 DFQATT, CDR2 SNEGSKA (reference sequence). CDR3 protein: CSARISGRLDNEQFF. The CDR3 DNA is TGCAGTGCTAGAATTAGCGGGAGGCTCGACAATGAGCAGTTCTTC.

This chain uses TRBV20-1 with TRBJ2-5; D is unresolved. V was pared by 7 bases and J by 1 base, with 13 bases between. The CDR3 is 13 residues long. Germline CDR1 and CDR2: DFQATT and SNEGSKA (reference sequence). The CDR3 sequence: CSVFQAPQETQYF. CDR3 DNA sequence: TGCAGTGTTTTTCAAGCCCCCCAAGAGACCCAGTACTTC.

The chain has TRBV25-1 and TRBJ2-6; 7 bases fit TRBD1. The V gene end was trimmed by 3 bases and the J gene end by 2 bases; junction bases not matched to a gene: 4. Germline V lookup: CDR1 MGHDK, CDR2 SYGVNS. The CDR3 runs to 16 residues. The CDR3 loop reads CASSEHRGTGANVLTF. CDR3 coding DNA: TGTGCCAGCAGTGAGCACAGGGGAACTGGGGCCAACGTCCTGACTTTC.

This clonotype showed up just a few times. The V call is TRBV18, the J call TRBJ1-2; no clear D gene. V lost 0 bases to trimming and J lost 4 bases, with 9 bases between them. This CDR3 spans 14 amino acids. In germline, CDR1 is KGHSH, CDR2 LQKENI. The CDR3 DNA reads TGTGCCAGCTCACCACCCAGCGTCCCCTATGGCTACACCTTC. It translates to CASSPPSVPYGYTF. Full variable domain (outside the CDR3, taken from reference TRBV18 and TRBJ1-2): NAGVMQNPRHLVRRRGQEARLRCSPMKGHSHVYWYRQLPEEGLKFMVYLQKENIIDESGMPKERFSAEFPKEGPSILRIQQVVRGDSAAYFCASSPPSVPYGYTFGSGTRLTVV.

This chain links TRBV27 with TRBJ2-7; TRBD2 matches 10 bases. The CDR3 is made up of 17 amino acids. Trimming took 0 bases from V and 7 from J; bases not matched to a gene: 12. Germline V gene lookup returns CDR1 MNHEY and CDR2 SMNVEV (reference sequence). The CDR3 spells CASSLSVGLAARYEQYF. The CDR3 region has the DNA TGTGCCAGCAGTTTATCGGTCGGACTAGCGGCTAGGTATGAGCAGTACTTC.

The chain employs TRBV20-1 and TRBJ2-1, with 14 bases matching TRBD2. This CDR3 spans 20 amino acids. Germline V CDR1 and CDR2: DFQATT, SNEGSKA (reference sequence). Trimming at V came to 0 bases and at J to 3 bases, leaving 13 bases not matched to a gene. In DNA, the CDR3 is TGCAGTGCTAGAGATCTCCGACTAGCGGGGGGGCGGGGGGACTACAATGAGCAGTTCTTC. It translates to CSARDLRLAGGRGDYNEQFF.

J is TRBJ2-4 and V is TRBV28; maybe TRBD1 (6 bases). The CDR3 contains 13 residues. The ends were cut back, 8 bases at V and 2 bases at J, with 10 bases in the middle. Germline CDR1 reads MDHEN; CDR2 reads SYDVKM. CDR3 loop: CASLGTSKNIQYF. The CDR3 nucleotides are TGTGCCAGCCTCGGGACATCCAAAAACATTCAGTACTTC.

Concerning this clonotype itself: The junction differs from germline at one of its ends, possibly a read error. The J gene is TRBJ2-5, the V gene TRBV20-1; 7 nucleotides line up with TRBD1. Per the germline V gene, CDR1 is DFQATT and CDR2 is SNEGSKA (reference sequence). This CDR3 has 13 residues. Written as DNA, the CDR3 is TGCCGTGCTTATTTTTCTACAGGGGAAAAGCAGTACTTC. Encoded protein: CRAYFSTGEKQYF.